The sequence of this TCR beta chain was determined in a study of T cell changes during pregnancy in multiple sclerosis. The germline gives CDR1 SEHNR, CDR2 FQNEAQ (reference sequence). The CDR3 extends over 14 amino acids. V was pared by 4 bases and J by 5 bases, with 7 bases of the junction left unmatched. Some clones are missing from TCRdb's copy, which holds only in-frame ones; the method was immunoSEQ multiplex PCR. The data hold approximately 60,000 clones, with around 93% observed a single time. Source: peripheral blood, taken in the second trimester of pregnancy. The TCR originated in a female donor in good health, enrolled as a control in a pregnancy study. The rearrangement links TRBV7-9 to TRBJ2-7; 8 positions agree with TRBD2. The CDR3: CASSSPGLGHEQYF. The CDR3 bases are TGTGCCAGCAGCTCACCGGGACTAGGCCACGAGCAGTACTTC.